The 17 T cell receptor beta chains in this list originate from one sample, sequenced in a study of blood T cell repertoires in COVID-19. Repertoires were generated with immunoSEQ multiplex PCR, while TCRdb's copy carries only in-frame clones and drops some. Of just under 350,000 clones in the sample, around 88% are singletons; the top ten hold approximately 3.1%. The sequencing input was peripheral blood. The receptor source for this set is a man aged 25-45 years with active or convalescent COVID-19.

The chain combines TRBV5-1 with TRBJ1-3; D gene ambiguous. Trimming stripped 0 bases from V and 7 bases from J, with 11 bases between. Germline lookup yields CDR1 SGHRS and CDR2 YFSETQ. The CDR3 is 14 residues long. In DNA form, the CDR3 reads TGCGCCAGCAGCTTGGGTTCCCCGGGGAACACCATATATTTT. It encodes CASSLGSPGNTIYF.

This chain connects TRBV6-5 to TRBJ1-5; TRBD1 aligns across 7 bases. V gave up 7 bases and J gave up 7 bases; unmatched junction bases: 10. The germline gives CDR1 MNHEY, CDR2 SVGAGI. The CDR3 contains 14 residues. The CDR3 sequence: CASTFDRERQPQHF. The DNA of the CDR3 is TGTGCCAGCACCTTCGACAGGGAAAGGCAGCCCCAGCATTTT.

V and J are TRBV5-1 and TRBJ2-1; 10 bases align to TRBD2. Germline CDR1 and CDR2: SGHRS and YFSETQ. CDR3 size: 16 residues. The V gene end was trimmed by 4 bases and the J gene end by 4 bases; junction bases not matched to a gene: 8. CDR3 sequence (DNA): TGCGCCAGCAGCGTTTTAGGTAGCGGGGGGTACAATGAGCAGTTCTTC. Translating gives CASSVLGSGGYNEQFF.

This chain connects TRBV30 to TRBJ1-6; D possibly corresponds to TRBD1 (5 bases). Per germline, CDR1 GTSNPN and CDR2 SVGIG (reference sequence). Deletions cut 7 bases from V and 9 bases from J, with 13 bases between. The CDR3 contains 12 residues. The CDR3 region has the DNA TGTGCCTCCCAGCGGGGGGGTTCACCCCTCCACTTT. It specifies CASQRGGSPLHF.

The chain links TRBV27 to TRBJ1-2, with 7 bases matching TRBD1. CDR3 length: 14 amino acids. V shed 7 bases and J 4 bases; nucleotides not matched to a gene: 9. Per the germline V gene, CDR1 is MNHEY and CDR2 is SMNVEV (reference sequence). CDR3: CASKPTGLVYGYTF. In nucleotides, the CDR3 is TGTGCCAGCAAGCCGACAGGGCTCGTCTATGGCTACACCTTC.

The rearrangement uses TRBV7-8 and TRBJ2-7; possibly TRBD2 for D (6 bases). CDR3 length: 16 residues. The germline V gene has CDR1 SGHVS and CDR2 FQNEAQ. V was clipped by 5 bases and J by 0 bases, with 17 bases between them. Here the CDR3 reads CASSPEGGGSSYEQYF. The CDR3, as DNA: TGTGCCAGCAGCCCGGAGGGTGGAGGGAGCTCCTACGAGCAGTACTTC.

The chain links TRBV30 to TRBJ1-2; unclear D gene. Trimming left V 7 bases short and J 5 bases short, with 26 bases between. The germline V gene has CDR1 GTSNPN and CDR2 SVGIG (reference sequence). The CDR3 has 16 amino acids. CDR3 sequence: CASPLNRTRAGYGYTF. In DNA form, the CDR3 reads TGTGCCTCCCCCCTGAACCGGACCCGCGCGGGTTATGGCTACACCTTC.

V is TRBV12-3 or TRBV12-4 and J is TRBJ1-1; possible D gene TRBD1, 6 bases. The CDR3 contains 13 residues. The ends were cut back, 8 bases at V and 1 base at J, with 11 bases in the middle. CDR3 nucleotides: TGTGCCAGCTGCAGGGGCGGGAACACTGAAGCTTTCTTT. Amino acid sequence: CASCRGGNTEAFF.

This rearrangement joins TRBV6-5 to TRBJ2-7; 10 nucleotides align to TRBD1. The length of the CDR3 is 15 residues. Germline assignment: CDR1 MNHEY and CDR2 SVGAGI. After removal of 2 bases from V and 1 base from J, the junction contained 2 bases not matched to a gene. This chain's CDR3 is CASSYGTGASYEQYF. The CDR3, as DNA: TGTGCCAGCAGTTACGGGACAGGGGCTTCCTACGAGCAGTACTTC.

The CDR3 spells CASSRKPGLSNTEAFF. For the CDR3, the DNA is TGTGCCAGCAGCCGAAAACCGGGACTTTCGAACACTGAAGCTTTCTTT. V is TRBV28 and J is TRBJ1-1; a weak D match, TRBD1 (5 bases). V was trimmed by 6 bases and J by 1 base, leaving 18 bases between them. Germline CDR1 and CDR2: MDHEN and SYDVKM. CDR3 size: 16 residues.

The rearrangement joins TRBV3-1 (or the pseudogene TRBV3-2) to TRBJ2-1; 9 bases are shared with TRBD2. V was pared by 2 bases and J by 3 bases, with 8 bases of the junction left unmatched. The CDR3 is 17 amino acids. CDR1 is LGHDT and CDR2 is YNNKEL in the germline V gene (reference sequence). CDR3 residues: CASSQWLRGGYYNEQFF. CDR3 sequence (DNA): TGTGCCAGCAGCCAATGGCTGCGGGGGGGTTACTACAATGAGCAGTTCTTC.

The CDR3 spells CATSDYQGTQETQYF. The CDR3 DNA reads TGTGCCACCAGTGATTATCAGGGGACCCAAGAGACCCAGTACTTC. The rearrangement links TRBV24-1 to TRBJ2-5; tentatively, D is TRBD1 (6 bases). The V and J ends lost 2 bases and 1 base respectively, with 10 bases between them. Germline values: CDR1 KGHDR, CDR2 SFDVKD. CDR3 length equals 15 residues.

This clone was recorded only once. This chain connects TRBV7-3 to TRBJ2-1; 10 nucleotides line up with TRBD2. CDR3 size: 15 residues. J was trimmed by 3 bases and V by 4 bases; bases with no gene match: 3. The germline V gene has CDR1 SGHTA and CDR2 FQGTGA. The CDR3 reads CASSYLAGVYNEQFF. CDR3 in DNA: TGTGCCAGCAGCTACCTAGCGGGAGTCTACAATGAGCAGTTCTTC.

The chain recombines TRBV10-3 with TRBJ2-3; D is possibly TRBD1 (6 bases). Looked up from germline, CDR1 is ENHRY and CDR2 is SYGVKD. Trimming stripped 2 bases from V and 5 bases from J, with 11 bases between. The CDR3 totals 14 residues. CDR3 nucleotides: TGTGCCATCAGTGAGCAGGGGTTGCGAGATACGCAGTATTTT. It specifies CAISEQGLRDTQYF.

In this sample, this clone turned up a few times. This chain connects TRBV27 to TRBJ2-1; possibly TRBD2 for D (5 bases). The V gene lost 2 bases and the J gene lost 7 bases, with 15 bases spanning the gap. The CDR3 sequence is 15 residues long. Germline CDR1 reads MNHEY; CDR2 reads SMNVEV (reference sequence). The CDR3 nucleotides read TGTGCCAGCAGTTTAGGGTTAGGAGGTTCAAATGAGCAGTTCTTC. Translated, it gives CASSLGLGGSNEQFF.

The chain has TRBV29-1 and TRBJ2-1; 7 bases fit TRBD2. This CDR3 spans 14 amino acids. Germline assignment: CDR1 SQVTM and CDR2 ANQGSEA. V lost 7 bases, J lost 5 bases, and 11 bases stayed unmatched. Here the CDR3 DNA reads TGCAGCGCCCACGGGCGGGAGTGGGACAATGAGCAGTTCTTC. This gives the protein CSAHGREWDNEQFF.

The rearrangement joins TRBV11-3 to TRBJ1-1; the match to TRBD1 covers 8 bases. CDR3 length equals 16 residues. Germline V gene sequence: CDR1 SGHNT, CDR2 YENEEA. V was pared by 0 bases and J by 4 bases, with 7 bases of the junction left unmatched. CDR3 DNA: TGTGCCAGCAGCTTAGATCCTTCCAGGGGGCTCACTGAAGCTTTCTTT. It is translated as CASSLDPSRGLTEAFF.